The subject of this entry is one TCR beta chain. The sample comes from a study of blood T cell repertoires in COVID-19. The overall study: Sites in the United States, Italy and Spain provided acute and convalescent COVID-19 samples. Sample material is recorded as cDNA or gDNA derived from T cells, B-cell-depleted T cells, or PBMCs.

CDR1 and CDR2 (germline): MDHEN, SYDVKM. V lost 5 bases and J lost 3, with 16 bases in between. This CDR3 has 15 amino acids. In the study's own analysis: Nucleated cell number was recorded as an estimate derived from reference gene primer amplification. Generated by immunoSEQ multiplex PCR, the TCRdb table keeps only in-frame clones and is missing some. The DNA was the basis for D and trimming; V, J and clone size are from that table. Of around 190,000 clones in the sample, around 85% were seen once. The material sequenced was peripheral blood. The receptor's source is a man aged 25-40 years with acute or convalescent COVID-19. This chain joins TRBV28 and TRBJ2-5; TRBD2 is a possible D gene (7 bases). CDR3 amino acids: CASSAGTGGKETQYF. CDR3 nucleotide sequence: TGTGCCAGCAGTGCCGGGACGGGGGGCAAAGAGACCCAGTACTTC.